The clone carrying this T cell receptor (beta chain) was found a few times. No antigen is known for it. Germline trimming cut 4 bases from V and 5 bases from J; bases unmatched to any gene: 2. Germline assignment: CDR1 LGHNA and CDR2 YSLEER. CDR3 length: 13 residues. This specimen belongs to a study of T-cell memory formation after mild COVID-19. TCR alpha and TCR beta cDNA libraries with sample barcodes and UMIs came from 5'RACE using constant-segment primers. TCRdb processed the 5' RACE reads anew with MiXCR; each CDR3 protein has one entry. The sample holds a few hundred thousand distinct CDR3 sequences, around 19% seen once. Study results and limitations: Several responding clones turned up in pre-infection memory, indicating that cross-reactive memory may have taken part. Confirmation of SARS-CoV-2 specificity was lacking for second-wave clones peaking day 37.

The chain couples TRBV4-3 to TRBJ2-7, with 10 positions matching TRBD1. What was sequenced was PBMCs or a T cell subset sorted from them (not recorded which). This TCR was sampled from a man between 18 and 35 years old who had mild COVID-19 (a few samples of this study predate the infection). Cell type and time point are not known. The CDR3 protein is CASSPGTGDEQYF. DNA for the CDR3: TGCGCCAGCAGCCCAGGGACAGGGGACGAGCAGTACTTC.